This TCR beta chain was retrieved from a study of T cells in Graves' hyperthyroidism and ophthalmopathy. RNA transcripts yielded amplified TCR beta CDR3 regions. An initial round of RT-PCR targeting the TCR CDR3 relied on the HTBI primer set. TCRdb re-analysed the multiplex PCR reads in MiXCR, keeping a single row per CDR3 protein. The sample lists some 490,000 distinct CDR3 sequences; about 16% were seen once. The clonotype comes from a woman aged 25-40 years with Graves' ophthalmopathy. Sequenced: blood.

Here the CDR3 reads CASSYSRQGASGANVLTF. Written as DNA, the CDR3 is TGTGCCAGCAGTTACTCCCGACAGGGGGCCTCTGGGGCCAACGTCCTGACTTTC. This chain joins TRBV6-6 and TRBJ2-6, with 10 bases identical to TRBD1. V lost 0 bases and J lost 0; bases outside the gene matches: 2. CDR3 length equals 18 residues. CDR1 and CDR2 (germline): MNHNY, SVGAGI (reference sequence).